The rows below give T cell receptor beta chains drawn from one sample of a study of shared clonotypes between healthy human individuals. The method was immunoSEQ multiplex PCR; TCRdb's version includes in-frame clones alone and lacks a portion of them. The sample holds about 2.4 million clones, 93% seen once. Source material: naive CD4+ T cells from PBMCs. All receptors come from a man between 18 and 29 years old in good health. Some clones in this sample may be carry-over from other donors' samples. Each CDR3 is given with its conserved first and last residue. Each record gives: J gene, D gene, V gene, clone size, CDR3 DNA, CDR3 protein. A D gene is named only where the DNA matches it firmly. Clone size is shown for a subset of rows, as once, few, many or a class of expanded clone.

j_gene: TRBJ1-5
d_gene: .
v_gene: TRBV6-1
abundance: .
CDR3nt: TGTGCCAGCAGTGTCACCGGGGGCACCAATCAGCCCCAGCATTTT
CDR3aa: CASSVTGGTNQPQHF

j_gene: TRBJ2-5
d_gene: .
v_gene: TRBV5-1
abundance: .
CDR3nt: TGCGCCAGCAGCTTGGCTTCGGCACCCCAGTACTTC
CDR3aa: CASSLASAPQYF

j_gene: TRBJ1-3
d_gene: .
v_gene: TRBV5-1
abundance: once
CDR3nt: TGCGCCAGCAGCTCGGGACACGGACTTTTCGGAAACACCATATATTTT
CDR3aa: CASSSGHGLFGNTIYF

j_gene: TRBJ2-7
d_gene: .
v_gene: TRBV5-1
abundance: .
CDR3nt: TGCGCCAGCAGCTTGGTTCCGGGCTACGAGCAGTACTTC
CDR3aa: CASSLVPGYEQYF

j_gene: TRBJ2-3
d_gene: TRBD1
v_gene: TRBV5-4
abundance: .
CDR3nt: TGTGCCAGCAGCTCGGGACCAACAGGGGTGGACGGAGCAGATACGCAGTATTTT
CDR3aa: CASSSGPTGVDGADTQYF

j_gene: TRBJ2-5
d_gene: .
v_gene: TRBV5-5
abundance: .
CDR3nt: TGTGCCAGCAGCCCCCCAATGGAGACCCAGTACTTC
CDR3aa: CASSPPMETQYF

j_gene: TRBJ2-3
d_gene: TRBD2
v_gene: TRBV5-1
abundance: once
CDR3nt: TGCGCCAGCAGCACTAGCGGATTCAGAGTTACGCAGTATTTT
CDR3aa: CASSTSGFRVTQYF

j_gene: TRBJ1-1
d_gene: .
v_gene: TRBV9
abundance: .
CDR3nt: TGTGCCAGCAGCGTAGCACAGAGGAACACTGAAGCTTTCTTT
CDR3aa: CASSVAQRNTEAFF

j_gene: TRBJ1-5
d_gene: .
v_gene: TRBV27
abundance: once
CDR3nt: TGTGCCAGCAGTTTAGGGGCCTCCAATCAGCCCCAGCATTTT
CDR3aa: CASSLGASNQPQHF

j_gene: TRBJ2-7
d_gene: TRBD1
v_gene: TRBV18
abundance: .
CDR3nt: TGTGCCAGCTCACCGGGACAGGGGACCTACGAGCAGTACTTC
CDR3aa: CASSPGQGTYEQYF

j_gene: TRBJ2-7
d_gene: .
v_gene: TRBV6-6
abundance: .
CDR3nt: TGTGCCAGCAGACACGACCGGGGGACGGCCGAGCAGTACTTC
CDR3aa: CASRHDRGTAEQYF

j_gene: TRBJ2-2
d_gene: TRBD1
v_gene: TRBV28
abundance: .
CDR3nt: TGTGCCAGCAGTTTAGGGGACAGGGCATCCGGGGAGCTGTTTTTT
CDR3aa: CASSLGDRASGELFF

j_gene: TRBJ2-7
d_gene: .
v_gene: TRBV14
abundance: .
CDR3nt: TGTGCCAGCAGCCAAGAAATGGGCCCCACGCGGGAGCAGTACTTC
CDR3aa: CASSQEMGPTREQYF

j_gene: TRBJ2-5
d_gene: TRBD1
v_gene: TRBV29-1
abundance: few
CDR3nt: TGCAGCGGGGCAGGGGGAAACCAAGAGACCCAGTACTTC
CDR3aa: CSGAGGNQETQYF

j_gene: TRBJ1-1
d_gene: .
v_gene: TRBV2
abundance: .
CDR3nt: TGTGCCAGCAGTGAACTGGGCAGGGGCGCCGTTACTGAAGCTTTCTTT
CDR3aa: CASSELGRGAVTEAFF

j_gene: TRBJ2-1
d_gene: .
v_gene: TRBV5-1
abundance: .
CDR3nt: TGCGCCAGCAGCCCGGGACGCCAGGACTACAATGAGCAGTTCTTC
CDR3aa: CASSPGRQDYNEQFF

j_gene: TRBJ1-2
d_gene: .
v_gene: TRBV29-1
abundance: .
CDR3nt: TGCAGCGTTTTATTACAGGTTCCCCAGACGTCGGGCTACACCTTC
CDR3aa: CSVLLQVPQTSGYTF

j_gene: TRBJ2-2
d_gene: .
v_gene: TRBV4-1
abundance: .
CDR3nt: TGCGCCAGCAGCCAGGTGGAACGGGTCACCGGGGAGCTGTTTTTT
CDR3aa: CASSQVERVTGELFF

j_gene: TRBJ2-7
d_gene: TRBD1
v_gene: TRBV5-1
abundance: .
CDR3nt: TGCGCCAGCAGCGCCGGGACAGGGGATTCCTACGAGCAGTACTTC
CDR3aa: CASSAGTGDSYEQYF

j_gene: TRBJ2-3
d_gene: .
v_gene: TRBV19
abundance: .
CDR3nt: TGTGCCAGTAGTATCTCGAGGGGGTACACAGATACGCAGTATTTT
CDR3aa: CASSISRGYTDTQYF

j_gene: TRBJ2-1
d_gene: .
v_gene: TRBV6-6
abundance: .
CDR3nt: TGTGCCAGCAGTCGGGACCAATACAATGAGCAGTTCTTC
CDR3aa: CASSRDQYNEQFF

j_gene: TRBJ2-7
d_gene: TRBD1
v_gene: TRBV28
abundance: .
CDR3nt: TGTGCCAGCAGCCATAACGGGTTCAACAGGGGGCTTTTCTACGAGCAGTACTTC
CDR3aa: CASSHNGFNRGLFYEQYF

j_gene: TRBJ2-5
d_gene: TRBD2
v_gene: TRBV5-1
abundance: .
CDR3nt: TGCGCCAGCAGCCTACGGACTAGCGGGATACAAGAGACCCAGTACTTC
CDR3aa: CASSLRTSGIQETQYF